These 4 T cell receptor beta chains were sequenced from one sample in a study of T-cell memory formation after mild COVID-19. TCRdb reprocessed the 5' RACE reads with MiXCR, giving one entry per CDR3 protein. The sample includes about 360,000 distinct CDR3 sequences, around an eighth of them seen just once. The sequenced material came from PBMCs or a T cell subset sorted from them (not recorded which). These receptor sequences come from a man aged 18-30 years who had mild COVID-19 (a few samples of this study predate the infection). Cell type and time point are not known.

This clonotype was detected only a few times. The chain links TRBV7-2 to TRBJ1-1; 8 bases agree with TRBD1. Losses at the gene ends were 6 bases for V and 4 bases for J; bases not matched to a gene: 7. The CDR3 has 14 residues. Germline values: CDR1 SGHTA, CDR2 FQGNSA. The CDR3 sequence: CASSQGAFGTEAFF. The CDR3 bases are TGTGCCAGCAGTCAGGGGGCTTTCGGCACTGAAGCTTTCTTT.

This sequence joins TRBV20-1 and TRBJ1-2; the D is unclear. This CDR3 comprises 11 residues. CDR1 is DFQATT and CDR2 is SNEGSKA in the germline V gene (reference sequence). With 7 bases removed from V and 5 bases from J, the gap between germline ends came to 11 bases. For the CDR3, the DNA is TGCAGTGGCGCCCCTTGGTATGGCTACACCTTC. It specifies CSGAPWYGYTF.

The table lists this clonotype with a few counts. The chain has TRBV28 and TRBJ2-1, with D tentatively TRBD2 (6 bases). From germline, CDR1 is MDHEN and CDR2 SYDVKM. Trimming removed 9 bases at V and 1 base at J, with 13 bases between. The CDR3 contains 14 residues. Here the CDR3 reads CASTTGGSYNEQFF. CDR3 DNA: TGTGCCAGTACTACCGGGGGATCCTACAATGAGCAGTTCTTC. The full variable domain, with the rest looked up from reference TRBV28 and TRBJ2-1, is DVKVTQSSRYLVKRTGEKVFLECVQDMDHENMFWYRQDPGLGLRLIYFSYDVKMKEKGDIPEGYSVSREKKERFSLILESASTNQTSMYLCASTTGGSYNEQFFGPGTRLTVL.

This clonotype has only a few counts. This chain's CDR3 is CASSKRAAGELFF. The CDR3 DNA sequence: TGTGCCAGCAGCAAAAGGGCGGCCGGGGAGCTGTTTTTT. The chain recombines TRBV2 with TRBJ2-2; D is ambiguous. V was shortened by 6 bases and J by 6 bases, with 11 bases between the two germline ends. The germline gives CDR1 SNHLY, CDR2 FYNNEI. CDR3 size: 13 residues.